Listed below are T cell receptor beta chains from one sample, sequenced in a study of T cells in Graves' hyperthyroidism and ophthalmopathy. Each CDR3 protein is one row after TCRdb ran MiXCR on the multiplex PCR reads. The sample shows hundreds of thousands of distinct CDR3 sequences, 46% of them seen only once. The material sequenced was peripheral blood or thyroid tissue (not recorded which). The source of these receptors is a woman under 30 with Graves' hyperthyroidism. CDR3s include the opening cysteine and the closing phenylalanine or tryptophan. The D gene is left open where the match is weak. A clone size is listed for some rows: how often the clone was seen (once, few, many), or a class if it is expanded.

TRBV12-3/TRBV12-4	-	TRBJ1-2	-	TGTGCCAGCAGGAAGGGAGGTTCAGGGTATGGCTACACCTTC	CASRKGGSGYGYTF
TRBV7-8	-	TRBJ1-5	-	TGTGCCAGCACCAGACTCCGGGACGCCAGGAGGCAGCCCCAGCATTTT	CASTRLRDARRQPQHF
TRBV10-3	-	TRBJ1-5	-	TGTGCCATCAGTATCCCCACAGGACCCTATCAGCCCCAGCATTTT	CAISIPTGPYQPQHF
TRBV19	TRBD1	TRBJ1-1	-	TGTGCCAGCAGCGGACAGGGGATTGTTGCCAACACTGAAGCTTTCTTT	CASSGQGIVANTEAFF
TRBV24-1	-	TRBJ1-2	-	TGTGCCACCAGTGATTTCGGGAGGGGCTACACCTTC	CATSDFGRGYTF
TRBV9	-	TRBJ1-5	few	TGTGCCAGCAGTCCTGTGGGGGCGGCGAATCAGCCCCAGCATTTT	CASSPVGAANQPQHF
TRBV7-9	-	TRBJ1-4	many	TGTGCCAGCAGCGACCCCGAGGGAGGGTCGAATGAAAAACTGTTTTTT	CASSDPEGGSNEKLFF
TRBV24-1	-	TRBJ2-2	-	TGTGCCACCAGTGATTTGCGTGGGGGGAAGAGTGACACCGGGGAGCTGTTTTTT	CATSDLRGGKSDTGELFF
TRBV20-1	TRBD1	TRBJ1-5	-	TGCAGTGCTAGGGTGGAGGGGGCCGGCAATCAGCCCCAGCATTTT	CSARVEGAGNQPQHF
TRBV7-9	-	TRBJ2-7	few	TGTGCCAGCAGTTTAGCAAGGGTCCAGCAGTACTTC	CASSLARVQQYF
TRBV2	-	TRBJ1-5	-	TGTGCCAGCAGCCAAGATTTCTCCCCCGGACACCAACAGCCCCAGCATTTT	CASSQDFSPGHQQPQHF
TRBV20-1	-	TRBJ2-7	-	TGCAGTGCTAGGGGGCACTACGAGCAGTACTTC	CSARGHYEQYF
TRBV5-1	-	TRBJ2-2	-	TGCGCCAGCAGCTGGACAGCCAACACCGGGGAGCTGTTTTTT	CASSWTANTGELFF
TRBV6-1	-	TRBJ1-1	few	TGTGCCAGCAGGGTACAGCTGACAAACACTGAAGCTTTCTTT	CASRVQLTNTEAFF
TRBV10-1	TRBD2	TRBJ2-7	few	TGTGCCAGCAGCGACGTAGGGACTAGCGCATCCTACGAGCAGTACTTC	CASSDVGTSASYEQYF
TRBV19	-	TRBJ1-1	many	TGTGCCAGTAGTATGGTGACAGCCACTGAAGCTTTCTTT	CASSMVTATEAFF
TRBV2	TRBD2	TRBJ2-5	-	TGTGCCAGCAGTCCCGCTAGCGGGGGGGGAGAGACCCAGTACTTC	CASSPASGGGETQYF